The 2 T cell receptor beta chains given below trace back to one sample, sequenced in a study of cytomegalovirus exposure and HLA in healthy donors. Assay: immunoSEQ multiplex PCR; the TCRdb copy retains only in-frame clones and omits some. The sample records approximately 150,000 clones, approximately 88% being singletons. The material sequenced was PBMCs. These receptors were collected from a man aged 25 to 45 in good health and CMV-seropositive.

V gene TRBV6-1 combines with J gene TRBJ2-7; D is ambiguous. Germline V gene lookup returns CDR1 MNHNS and CDR2 SASEGT. The CDR3 covers 15 residues. V gave up 0 bases and J gave up 0 bases, with 9 bases separating them. This CDR3 is CASSEARSRSYEQYF. The CDR3, as DNA: TGTGCCAGCAGTGAAGCCAGGTCCCGCTCCTACGAGCAGTACTTC.

This clone appeared a few times. This chain uses TRBV4-1 with TRBJ2-7, with TRBD2 identical over 9 bases. The germline V gene encodes CDR1 MGHRA and CDR2 YSYEKL. This CDR3 is built from 15 residues. The trim removed 4 bases at V and 3 bases at J, leaving 7 bases unmatched. CDR3 region: CASSPSSGVYYEQYF. CDR3 nucleotides: TGCGCCAGCAGCCCCTCTAGCGGGGTCTACTACGAGCAGTACTTC.